A single sample is the source of the 2 T cell receptor beta chains below, sequenced in a study of T cell changes during pregnancy in multiple sclerosis. Data came from immunoSEQ multiplex PCR; TCRdb stores just in-frame clones and leaves some out. The sample carries fewer than 95,000 clones, about 93% recorded once. The starting material was peripheral blood, obtained in the first trimester of pregnancy. These TCRs come from a female donor with multiple sclerosis, enrolled in a pregnancy study.

This chain connects TRBV28 to TRBJ1-3, with D perhaps matching TRBD1 (5 bases). V lost 8 bases to trimming and J lost 0 bases, with 14 bases between them. Germline CDR1 reads MDHEN; CDR2 reads SYDVKM. CDR3 length: 15 amino acids. CDR3 in amino acids: CASGGGPNSGNTIYF. For the CDR3, the DNA is TGTGCCAGCGGGGGAGGTCCCAACTCTGGAAACACCATATATTTT.

The rearrangement links TRBV19 to TRBJ1-2; the D is unclear. CDR1 and CDR2 from the germline V gene are LNHDA and SQIVND (reference sequence). This CDR3 is 12 amino acids long. V was trimmed by 5 bases and J by 1 base, leaving 5 bases between them. CDR3 nucleotide sequence: TGTGCCAGTAGTGGCATTAACTATGGCTACACCTTC. Protein product: CASSGINYGYTF.